This paragraph covers one T cell receptor beta chain sequence. Its antigen is still unknown. PCR amplification relied on 60 Vbeta primers (plus 13 Jbeta primers). Original data processing: In a later analysis, the count reached about 80 million unique TCR beta chains, with about 11 million shared. Clones were sequenced by immunoSEQ multiplex PCR, and TCRdb holds only the in-frame ones, with some missing. V and J calls plus clone size are reproduced from that table; the DNA served to infer D and trimming. The table lists some 120,000 clones, over 70% of them singletons. The sample is drawn from a study of cytomegalovirus exposure and HLA in healthy donors. Whole-study findings and limits: As a later analysis revealed, the rate of TCR association differed by HLA locus, with DRB1 most and HLA-C fewest.

The V end lost 6 bases, the J end lost 7 bases, and 12 bases lay between the germline ends. This CDR3 contains 13 residues. From germline, CDR1 is WSHSY and CDR2 SAAADI. The sequenced material came from PBMCs. The chain combines TRBV10-2 with TRBJ1-4; D gene ambiguous. This TCR came from a woman aged 18-30 years in good health and CMV-seronegative. In DNA form, the CDR3 reads TGCGCCAGCAGACGGGGTTTGGGTGAAAAACTGTTTTTT. It translates to CASRRGLGEKLFF.